This TCR beta chain was sequenced during a study of blood T cell repertoires in COVID-19. Study background: Acute and convalescent COVID-19 samples came from the United States, Italy and Spain.

Authors' analysis steps: Quantification of nucleated cells was approximated via reference gene primer amplification. Data came from immunoSEQ multiplex PCR; TCRdb stores just in-frame clones and leaves some out. V and J calls and clone size are as listed in that table; D and trimming were resolved from the DNA. The table lists 26,000 or so clones, 70% to 90% of them singletons. The CDR3 spans 13 residues. V gave up 1 base and J gave up 5 bases, with 8 bases separating them. Germline V gene data show CDR1 as SEHNR and CDR2 as FQNEAQ (reference sequence). This clone was found a few times. The source is a human donor in a cohort sampled during active COVID-19. Sequenced input: peripheral blood. The chain has TRBV7-9 and TRBJ1-2; no firm D call. The CDR3 coding sequence is TGTGCCAGCAGCTTAGTCCGTCGGTATGGCTACACCTTC. Translation gives CASSLVRRYGYTF.